The rows below give T cell receptor beta chains drawn from one sample of a study of blood T cell repertoires in COVID-19. The data were produced by immunoSEQ multiplex PCR, yet TCRdb's version contains in-frame clones alone and is incomplete. The sample has approximately 150,000 clones; around 90% are singletons. Material for sequencing was peripheral blood. The receptors were gathered from a human donor with COVID-19, enrolled during active disease. The donor label of this sample is uncertain. Each CDR3 is given with its conserved first and last residue. Fields, in order: clone size, V gene, D gene, J gene, CDR3 DNA, CDR3 protein. D genes are given only for firm matches. Clone sizes are given selectively: once, few, many, or a class where the clone is expanded.

-	TRBV20-1	-	TRBJ2-3	TGCAGTGCTAGTACTAACACAGATACGCAGTATTTT	CSASTNTDTQYF
-	TRBV5-4	-	TRBJ2-7	TGTGCCAGCAGCTTGGGGCAGGGCTTCTACGAGCAGTACTTC	CASSLGQGFYEQYF
-	TRBV29-1	-	TRBJ1-2	TGCAGTGTGTGGGCCCCACTTCCCTATGGCTACACCTTC	CSVWAPLPYGYTF
-	TRBV27	TRBD1	TRBJ2-7	TGTGCCAGCAGTTTTATAGGGACAGGTGCGTACGAGCAGTACTTC	CASSFIGTGAYEQYF
-	TRBV27	TRBD1	TRBJ1-4	TGTGCCAGCAGTAACCGGGACAGGGGGTCTGAAAAACTGTTTTTT	CASSNRDRGSEKLFF
-	TRBV15	-	TRBJ1-6	TGTGCCACCAGCAGATCGCGACTGGACTATAATTCACCCCTCCACTTT	CATSRSRLDYNSPLHF
-	TRBV6-5	TRBD2	TRBJ2-7	TGTGCCAGCAGACTAGCGGACCTTACCTACGAGCAGTACTTC	CASRLADLTYEQYF
-	TRBV18	-	TRBJ2-3	TGTGCCAGCTCACCTACTGACGGGGGAACCTGGGATACGCAGTATTTT	CASSPTDGGTWDTQYF
-	TRBV11-3	-	TRBJ1-2	TGTGCCAGCAGCTTGACACAATCGGACTACACCTTC	CASSLTQSDYTF
-	TRBV7-9	-	TRBJ1-1	TGTGCCAGCAGCACAGGGTACACTGAAGCTTTCTTT	CASSTGYTEAFF
-	TRBV10-1	TRBD2	TRBJ2-3	TGCGCCAGCAGTAGCGGGAGTATCGCAGATACGCAGTATTTT	CASSSGSIADTQYF
-	TRBV11-2	-	TRBJ2-3	TGTGCCAGCAGCTTAGTGGGGGGGCGGGCAGATACGCAGTATTTT	CASSLVGGRADTQYF
-	TRBV4-1	-	TRBJ1-3	TGCGCCAGCAGCCAAGATCGGGGAAACACCATATATTTT	CASSQDRGNTIYF
-	TRBV19	-	TRBJ1-5	TGTGCCAGTAGTATAGATCCCAGGGTAAATCAGCCCCAGCATTTT	CASSIDPRVNQPQHF
once	TRBV5-1	TRBD1	TRBJ1-2	TGCGCCAGCAGCATAGGGACAGGGCGAGGCTACACCTTC	CASSIGTGRGYTF
-	TRBV18	TRBD2	TRBJ2-3	TGTGCCAGCTCACCGACTAGCGGGAGGGCCCATACGCAGTATTTT	CASSPTSGRAHTQYF
-	TRBV5-4	-	TRBJ1-2	TGTGCCAGCAGCTTAACAGTATCTAACTATGGCTACACCTTC	CASSLTVSNYGYTF
-	TRBV5-6	-	TRBJ2-1	TGTGCCAGCAGCTCCAGGGGCCACAATGAGCAGTTCTTC	CASSSRGHNEQFF
-	TRBV29-1	-	TRBJ2-3	TGCAGCGTTGAAGAGCTCGGCGGGGGCACAGATACGCAGTATTTT	CSVEELGGGTDTQYF
-	TRBV6-6	TRBD1	TRBJ1-2	TGTGCCTGCGAGGGAACAGGGGCCTATGGCTACACCTTC	CACEGTGAYGYTF
-	TRBV11-2	-	TRBJ1-1	TGTGCCAGCAGCTCGAGGTTCTTTCGGGGCACTGAAGCTTTCTTT	CASSSRFFRGTEAFF
once	TRBV5-1	TRBD1	TRBJ1-4	TGCGCCAGCAGCTTGGGGGGAACGGGACAGGGCATGCAAAAACTGTTTTTT	CASSLGGTGQGMQKLFF
-	TRBV5-1	TRBD1	TRBJ1-1	TGCGCCAGCAGTTTGGGGGGACAGCGGAACACTGAAGCTTTCTTT	CASSLGGQRNTEAFF
-	TRBV11-3	TRBD2	TRBJ2-1	TGTGCCAGCAGCTTAGAAGGGAGGGACAATGAGCAGTTCTTC	CASSLEGRDNEQFF
-	TRBV7-9	TRBD2	TRBJ2-7	TGTGCCAGCAGCTATGGGAGGGACGGGACCTACGAGCAGTACTTC	CASSYGRDGTYEQYF
-	TRBV5-6	-	TRBJ2-4	TGTGCCAGCAGCTTGGTGGCGGGACCTCAAAACATTCAGTACTTC	CASSLVAGPQNIQYF
few	TRBV7-9	TRBD1	TRBJ2-7	TGTGCCAGCAGCCCCCGGGACAGCTACTCCTACGAGCAGTACTTC	CASSPRDSYSYEQYF
-	TRBV11-2	TRBD1	TRBJ2-1	TGTGCCAGCAGCCGGGGACAGTACAATGAGCAGTTCTTC	CASSRGQYNEQFF
-	TRBV19	-	TRBJ1-4	TGTGCCAGTAACCCCACTGCTTCTAATGAAAAACTGTTTTTT	CASNPTASNEKLFF
-	TRBV5-5	-	TRBJ1-1	TGTGCCAGCACCCAGGGGCTGAACACTGAAGCTTTCTTT	CASTQGLNTEAFF
-	TRBV11-3	-	TRBJ2-1	TGTGCCAGCGGGGCGATGGGCCGCAGTGAGCAGTTCTTC	CASGAMGRSEQFF
-	TRBV6-5	TRBD2	TRBJ2-7	TGTGCCAGCAGCGGGGCGGGAGACTACGAGCAGTACTTC	CASSGAGDYEQYF